These T cell receptor beta chains were read from a single sample in a study of shared clonotypes between healthy human individuals. Only in-frame clones appear in the TCRdb table, and some are missing; sequencing was by immunoSEQ multiplex PCR. The sample lists roughly 1,500,000 clones; 95% to 99% were seen once. The sequencing sample was made of naive CD4+ T cells sorted from blood. The receptors shown here come from a young man in good health. Each CDR3 is given with its conserved first and last residue. The order of the fields is CDR3 length, D gene, V gene, clone size, J gene, CDR3 protein, CDR3 DNA. A D gene is named only where the DNA matches it firmly. Rows may omit the clone size; those that give it use once, few, many or a size class.

16	TRBD1	TRBV5-8	NA	TRBJ2-2	CASSPRDRAYTGELFF	TGTGCCAGCAGCCCGCGGGACAGGGCCTACACCGGGGAGCTGTTTTTT
14	NA	TRBV18	NA	TRBJ1-5	CASSPPSPGQPQHF	TGTGCCAGCTCACCACCTTCGCCGGGTCAGCCCCAGCATTTT
13	NA	TRBV7-8	NA	TRBJ1-1	CASSLERGREAFF	TGTGCCAGCAGCTTAGAGAGAGGAAGAGAAGCTTTCTTT
12	NA	TRBV7-8	NA	TRBJ2-2	CASSSITGELFF	TGTGCCAGCAGCTCGATCACCGGGGAGCTGTTTTTT
13	NA	TRBV5-1	NA	TRBJ1-1	CASSLETGPGAFF	TGCGCCAGCAGCTTGGAGACAGGCCCTGGAGCTTTCTTT
16	TRBD2	TRBV10-3	NA	TRBJ2-3	CATSVGEREVSDTQYF	TGTGCCACCTCGGTGGGGGAGCGGGAAGTTTCGGATACGCAGTATTTT
14	NA	TRBV5-1	NA	TRBJ2-7	CASSLDPLAYEQYF	TGCGCCAGCAGCTTGGACCCTCTAGCTTACGAGCAGTACTTC
13	NA	TRBV11-3	NA	TRBJ2-1	CASSFNSYNEQFF	TGTGCCAGCAGCTTTAACTCCTACAATGAGCAGTTCTTC
11	NA	TRBV10-3	NA	TRBJ2-7	CAISAGREQYF	TGTGCCATCAGTGCAGGGAGGGAGCAGTACTTC
12	NA	TRBV5-8	NA	TRBJ2-1	CASTRALHKQFF	TGTGCCAGCACTAGAGCTCTCCACAAGCAGTTCTTC
12	NA	TRBV7-6	NA	TRBJ2-3	CASSLEMDTQYF	TGTGCCAGCAGCTTGGAGATGGATACGCAGTATTTT
13	NA	TRBV5-6	NA	TRBJ1-5	CASSQQGNQPQHF	TGTGCCAGCAGCCAACAGGGCAATCAGCCCCAGCATTTT
14	NA	TRBV10-3	NA	TRBJ1-4	CAISQTAPGEKLFF	TGTGCCATCAGCCAGACAGCTCCTGGTGAAAAACTGTTTTTT
12	NA	TRBV2	NA	TRBJ1-2	CASSELGDGYTF	TGTGCCAGCAGTGAACTCGGGGATGGCTACACCTTC
13	NA	TRBV7-7	NA	TRBJ2-2	CASSFSVTGELFF	TGTGCCAGCAGCTTCAGTGTAACCGGGGAGCTGTTTTTT
15	TRBD2	TRBV5-4	NA	TRBJ2-2	CASSSGLAKAGELFF	TGTGCCAGCAGTTCAGGACTAGCGAAAGCCGGGGAGCTGTTTTTT
15	NA	TRBV14	NA	TRBJ1-1	CASSALRAGGTEAFF	TGTGCCAGCAGCGCCCTAAGGGCGGGTGGGACTGAAGCTTTCTTT
13	NA	TRBV29-1	once	TRBJ2-5	CSVPVGGTETQYF	TGCAGCGTTCCCGTGGGGGGCACAGAGACCCAGTACTTC
12	NA	TRBV7-2	NA	TRBJ2-7	CASSFGNYEQYF	TGTGCCAGCAGCTTCGGTAACTACGAGCAGTACTTC
13	NA	TRBV5-1	NA	TRBJ1-1	CASSLVAHTEAFF	TGCGCCAGCAGCTTGGTCGCCCACACTGAAGCTTTCTTT
14	TRBD1	TRBV10-3	NA	TRBJ1-5	CAIKGTGGNQPQHF	TGTGCCATCAAAGGGACAGGAGGCAATCAGCCCCAGCATTTT
20	TRBD2	TRBV9	NA	TRBJ2-6	CASSVASSGRARLGANVLTF	TGTGCCAGCAGCGTAGCGTCTAGCGGGAGGGCAAGGCTTGGGGCCAACGTCCTGACTTTC
13	NA	TRBV7-2	NA	TRBJ2-2	CASSPALTGELFF	TGTGCCAGCAGCCCGGCTTTGACCGGGGAGCTGTTTTTT
13	NA	TRBV6-6	NA	TRBJ2-1	CASSTLGDAEQFF	TGTGCCAGCAGTACCCTGGGCGACGCTGAGCAGTTCTTC
19	TRBD2	TRBV7-9	NA	TRBJ2-1	CASRNWTSGRARSYNEQFF	TGTGCCAGCAGAAACTGGACTAGCGGGAGGGCCCGGTCCTACAATGAGCAGTTCTTC
16	TRBD2	TRBV11-3	once	TRBJ2-3	CASSLGLAGEADTQYF	TGTGCCAGCAGCTTAGGGCTAGCGGGAGAGGCAGATACGCAGTATTTT
16	NA	TRBV5-6	once	TRBJ2-3	CASSPRRGTSTDTQYF	TGTGCCAGCAGCCCTAGACGGGGCACTAGCACAGATACGCAGTATTTT
16	TRBD2	TRBV18	NA	TRBJ2-7	CASSPGQVGGNYEQYF	TGTGCCAGCTCACCGGGGCAAGTGGGAGGGAACTACGAGCAGTACTTC
16	TRBD1	TRBV5-5	NA	TRBJ1-1	CASSLRTGFMGTEAFF	TGTGCCAGCAGCTTGAGGACAGGGTTTATGGGAACTGAAGCTTTCTTT
13	NA	TRBV18	once	TRBJ2-7	CASSPTGPYEQYF	TGTGCCAGCTCACCTACTGGCCCTTACGAGCAGTACTTC
14	NA	TRBV6-5	NA	TRBJ2-7	CASSYSTPTYEQYF	TGTGCCAGCAGTTACTCTACCCCTACCTACGAGCAGTACTTC
14	NA	TRBV6-5	NA	TRBJ2-5	CASSLPGSEETQYF	TGTGCCAGCAGTTTACCGGGGTCAGAAGAGACCCAGTACTTC
14	NA	TRBV5-1	once	TRBJ2-7	CASSLEGLPYEQYF	TGCGCCAGCAGCTTGGAAGGGCTGCCCTACGAGCAGTACTTC
15	NA	TRBV27	NA	TRBJ2-1	CASSSPLQAYNEQFF	TGTGCCAGCAGTTCACCATTGCAGGCCTACAATGAGCAGTTCTTC
13	NA	TRBV5-1	NA	TRBJ1-2	CASSLDVPRGYTF	TGCGCCAGCAGCTTGGACGTCCCCCGTGGCTACACCTTC
14	NA	TRBV28	NA	TRBJ2-7	CASSNRGVTYEQYF	TGTGCCAGCAGTAATAGGGGGGTTACCTACGAGCAGTACTTC
11	TRBD1	TRBV4-1	NA	TRBJ2-1	CASSRGLEQFF	TGCGCCAGCAGCAGGGGGCTCGAGCAGTTCTTC
22	TRBD2	TRBV5-1	once	TRBJ2-1	CASSLKVTSGTVGISSYNEQFF	TGCGCCAGCAGCTTGAAGGTAACTAGCGGGACAGTGGGCATAAGCTCCTACAATGAGCAGTTCTTC
14	TRBD1	TRBV5-1	NA	TRBJ1-4	CASSLDGTVGKLFF	TGCGCCAGCAGCTTGGATGGGACAGTCGGAAAACTGTTTTTT
12	NA	TRBV29-1	NA	TRBJ1-1	CSAGTANTEAFF	TGCAGCGCCGGGACGGCGAACACTGAAGCTTTCTTT
16	NA	TRBV27	NA	TRBJ2-4	CASSPRVGLTKNIQYF	TGTGCCAGCAGTCCAAGGGTGGGCTTGACCAAAAACATTCAGTACTTC
17	TRBD1	TRBV6-1	NA	TRBJ2-3	CASSEERPGQGRLAQYF	TGTGCCAGCAGTGAAGAAAGACCGGGACAGGGACGCCTGGCGCAGTATTTT
16	TRBD2	TRBV6-5	NA	TRBJ2-1	CASSYFAGAVLNEQFF	TGTGCCAGCAGTTACTTTGCGGGAGCCGTATTAAATGAGCAGTTCTTC
17	TRBD1	TRBV18	once	TRBJ1-3	CASSPAGGDLAGNTIYF	TGTGCCAGCTCACCAGCAGGGGGAGATTTGGCTGGAAACACCATATATTTT
14	NA	TRBV11-2	NA	TRBJ2-2	CASSFPPNTGELFF	TGTGCCAGCAGCTTCCCCCCCAACACCGGGGAGCTGTTTTTT
15	NA	TRBV18	NA	TRBJ2-7	CASSPRQESSYEQYF	TGTGCCAGCTCACCACGACAGGAGAGCTCCTACGAGCAGTACTTC
14	NA	TRBV29-1	NA	TRBJ1-4	CSVEVADRNEKLFF	TGCAGCGTTGAGGTGGCCGACCGAAATGAAAAACTGTTTTTT
14	TRBD1	TRBV19	NA	TRBJ1-4	CASNSGGGSEKLFF	TGTGCCAGTAACTCAGGGGGCGGCAGTGAAAAACTGTTTTTT
14	TRBD1	TRBV7-8	NA	TRBJ2-7	CASSPQGSHYEQYF	TGTGCCAGCAGCCCACAGGGGTCCCACTACGAGCAGTACTTC
16	NA	TRBV5-1	NA	TRBJ2-1	CASSLDSRSSYNEQFF	TGCGCCAGCAGCTTGGACTCCAGATCCTCCTACAATGAGCAGTTCTTC